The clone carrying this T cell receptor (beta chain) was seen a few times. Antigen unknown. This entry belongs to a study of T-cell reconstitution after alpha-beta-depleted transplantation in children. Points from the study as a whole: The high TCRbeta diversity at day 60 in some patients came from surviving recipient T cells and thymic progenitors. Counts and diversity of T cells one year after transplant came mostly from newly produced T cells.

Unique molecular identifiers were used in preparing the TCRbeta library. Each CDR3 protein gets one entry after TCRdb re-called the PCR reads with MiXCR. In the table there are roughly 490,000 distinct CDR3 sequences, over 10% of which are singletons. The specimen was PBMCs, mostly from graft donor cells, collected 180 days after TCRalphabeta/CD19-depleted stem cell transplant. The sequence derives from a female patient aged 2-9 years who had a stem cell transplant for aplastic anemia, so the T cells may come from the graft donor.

CDR3 sequence reads: CASSLSRRLSSYNSPLHF. CDR3 in DNA: TGCGCCAGCAGCCTGTCACGGAGGTTGAGCTCCTATAATTCACCCCTCCACTTT. This sequence joins TRBV5-1 and TRBJ1-6, with D unresolved. The CDR3 is made up of 18 amino acids. CDR1 is SGHRS, CDR2 YFSETQ, per germline. V was shortened by 4 bases and J by 0 bases, with 17 bases between the two germline ends. The whole variable domain, filled in from reference TRBV5-1 and TRBJ1-6, reads KAGVTQTPRYLIKTRGQQVTLSCSPISGHRSVSWYQQTPGQGLQFLFEYFSETQRNKGNFPGRFSGRQFSNSRSEMNVSTLELGDSALYLCASSLSRRLSSYNSPLHFGNGTRLTVT.